The clone carrying this T cell receptor beta chain was observed a single time. Antigen unknown. Sequencing used immunoSEQ v3.0 at survey level. Generated by immunoSEQ multiplex PCR, the TCRdb table keeps only in-frame clones and is missing some. Here the sample spans more than 15,000 clones, approximately 90% being singletons. Treated in the United States were all of the participants with HIV. The sample comes from a study of long-term antiretroviral therapy in people with HIV. Whole-study findings and limits: Pre-ART expanded clones dominated the repertoire at every time point.

The CDR3 is 15 residues long. Germline CDR1 is SGHVS and CDR2 is FNYEAQ. Germline trimming cut 1 base from V and 4 bases from J; bases unmatched to any gene: 6. V and J are TRBV7-6 and TRBJ2-7, with 8 bases matching TRBD1. The sequence was collected from a man aged 45-65 years with HIV. The sequencing used unsorted PBMCs, collected 0.7 years before starting antiretroviral therapy. Written as DNA, the CDR3 is TGTGCCAGCAGCTTAGGGGCAGGGGGCCTTTACGAGCAGTACTTC. It yields the protein CASSLGAGGLYEQYF.